This TCR beta chain was identified during a study of T cells in Graves' hyperthyroidism and ophthalmopathy. General study points: Most thyroid clonotypes expanded above 0.001 appeared in blood too. Onset of ophthalmopathy came a median roughly 6.4 months after the model predicted it.

To note about this clonotype: Its antigen remains unidentified.

V was pared by 9 bases and J by 4 bases, with 6 bases of the junction left unmatched. Germline CDR1 reads SNHLY; CDR2 reads FYNNEI. The CDR3 is 13 residues long. From RNA transcripts, TCR beta CDR3 regions were amplified. HTBI primers were the set used in a first-round RT-PCR of the TCR CDR3. TCRdb reprocessed the multiplex PCR reads via MiXCR and lists one record per CDR3 protein. The table lists about 410,000 distinct CDR3 sequences, more than 14% of them singletons. This chain joins TRBV2 and TRBJ1-1; 9 positions agree with TRBD1. What was sequenced was blood. The receptor was derived from a woman between 25 and 40 years old with Graves' ophthalmopathy. DNA of the CDR3: TGTGCCAGGGCCCAGACAGGGGGCACTGAAGCTTTCTTT. Its translation is CARAQTGGTEAFF.